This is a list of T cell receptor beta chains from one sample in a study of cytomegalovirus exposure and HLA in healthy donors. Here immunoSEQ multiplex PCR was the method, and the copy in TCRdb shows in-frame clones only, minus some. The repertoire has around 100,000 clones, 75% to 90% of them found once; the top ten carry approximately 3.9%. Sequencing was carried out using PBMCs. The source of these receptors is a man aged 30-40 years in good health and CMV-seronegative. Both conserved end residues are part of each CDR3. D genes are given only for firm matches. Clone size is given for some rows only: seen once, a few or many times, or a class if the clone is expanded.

TGCGCCAGCAGCACAAGACTAGCGGGAGGCCGAGAAGATACGCAGTATTTT | CASSTRLAGGREDTQYF | TRBJ2-3 | TRBD2 | NA | TRBV4-1
TGTGCCAGCAGCTTAACCAGGTCCCACACCGGGGAGCTGTTTTTT | CASSLTRSHTGELFF | TRBJ2-2 | NA | NA | TRBV7-3
TGTGCCTGGAGCCGCGGGACAGGGGATGGCAATCAGCCCCAGCATTTT | CAWSRGTGDGNQPQHF | TRBJ1-5 | TRBD1 | NA | TRBV30
TGTGCCAGTAGTACCGCGCCAGGGGACAATGAGCAGTTCTTC | CASSTAPGDNEQFF | TRBJ2-1 | NA | NA | TRBV19
TGTGCCACCAGCAGAGACGGTAGCAATCAGCCCCAGCATTTT | CATSRDGSNQPQHF | TRBJ1-5 | NA | NA | TRBV15
TGTGCCAGCAGCCCTAAAGGGACAGGGATCACAGATACGCAGTATTTT | CASSPKGTGITDTQYF | TRBJ2-3 | TRBD1 | NA | TRBV5-5
TGTGCCAGCACGTCTACAGTGAACACTGAAGCTTTCTTT | CASTSTVNTEAFF | TRBJ1-1 | NA | NA | TRBV6-5
TGTGCCTGGACCGCCTCGACTAGCGGGAGAACCTACGAGCAGTACTTC | CAWTASTSGRTYEQYF | TRBJ2-7 | TRBD2 | NA | TRBV30
TGCGCCAGCAGCCGGGGACAGCCCGCTGGAAACACCATATATTTT | CASSRGQPAGNTIYF | TRBJ1-3 | TRBD1 | NA | TRBV5-1
TGTGCCAGCAGTTTAACAGGGGCATTTAACACTGAAGCTTTCTTT | CASSLTGAFNTEAFF | TRBJ1-1 | TRBD1 | NA | TRBV28
TGTGCCAGCAGCTTAGCCGAGTTTCGCGACGAGCAGTACTTC | CASSLAEFRDEQYF | TRBJ2-7 | NA | NA | TRBV7-9
TGTGCCAGCAGCGCCCTCAAATTCTGGGGAGAAGACTATGGCTACACCTTC | CASSALKFWGEDYGYTF | TRBJ1-2 | NA | NA | TRBV7-2
TGTGCCAGCAGCCCCGGACAGGGCTTTAAGAAGGATGAGCAGTTCTTC | CASSPGQGFKKDEQFF | TRBJ2-1 | TRBD1 | NA | TRBV5-4
TGTGCCAGCAGCTCCCACGGGGGTATCGCTTTCTTT | CASSSHGGIAFF | TRBJ1-1 | NA | once | TRBV7-2
TGCAGCGCACTACCCCTTGGGACAGGGTATGGCTACACCTTC | CSALPLGTGYGYTF | TRBJ1-2 | TRBD1 | NA | TRBV29-1
TGTGCCAGCAGCGGGAGGGGGAACACTGAAGCTTTCTTT | CASSGRGNTEAFF | TRBJ1-1 | NA | NA | TRBV13
TGTGCCTCACAGGGGTTCACTAATGAAAAACTGTTTTTT | CASQGFTNEKLFF | TRBJ1-4 | TRBD1 | once | TRBV10-3
TGCAGCGTTGTCGCGGGCGACTCTGGGGCCAACGTCCTGACTTTC | CSVVAGDSGANVLTF | TRBJ2-6 | NA | once | TRBV29-1
TGCGCCAGCAGCCAAGCAGGTTATGGCTACACCTTC | CASSQAGYGYTF | TRBJ1-2 | NA | NA | TRBV4-3
TGTGCCAGCTCACCCCCAGGGGTTGAGACCCAGTACTTC | CASSPPGVETQYF | TRBJ2-5 | NA | once | TRBV18
TGTGCCAGCCGATGGCTGTTAAGCGATGAGCAGTTCTTC | CASRWLLSDEQFF | TRBJ2-1 | NA | NA | TRBV6-5
TGTGCCAGCAGCGTAGCTATCCAGGACGAGCAGTACTTC | CASSVAIQDEQYF | TRBJ2-7 | NA | NA | TRBV9
TGCGCCAGCAGCTTGGACAGATCTGGAAACACCATATATTTT | CASSLDRSGNTIYF | TRBJ1-3 | NA | NA | TRBV5-1
TGTGCCAGCAGCCAAGTTCCGGTTGGCAATCAGCCCCAGCATTTT | CASSQVPVGNQPQHF | TRBJ1-5 | NA | NA | TRBV4-2
TGTGCCAGCAGATCAAGACAGGGGAATAACTATGGCTACACCTTC | CASRSRQGNNYGYTF | TRBJ1-2 | TRBD1 | NA | TRBV28
TGTGCCAGCAGGCCCCGAGCGAGCACAGATACGCAGTATTTT | CASRPRASTDTQYF | TRBJ2-3 | NA | few | TRBV6-5
TGTGCCAGCAGTGAGAGGGGAGGGAGGCAGCCCCAGCATTTT | CASSERGGRQPQHF | TRBJ1-5 | NA | NA | TRBV6-1
TGTGCCAGCACCAGGGGCGGTGAAAAACTGTTTTTT | CASTRGGEKLFF | TRBJ1-4 | NA | once | TRBV25-1
TGCAGCGTTCAGGGAAGAGATACGCAGTATTTT | CSVQGRDTQYF | TRBJ2-3 | NA | NA | TRBV29-1
TGTGCCAGCTCACCCCCGCCGGGGAACTCTGGGGCCAACGTCCTGACTTTC | CASSPPPGNSGANVLTF | TRBJ2-6 | NA | NA | TRBV18
TGTGCCTGGAGTGGAAAGACAGGAACCTCTGGGGCCAACGTCCTGACTTTC | CAWSGKTGTSGANVLTF | TRBJ2-6 | NA | once | TRBV30
TGTGCCAGCAGTTCTAACAGGTTCCCCTCTGGCTACACCTTC | CASSSNRFPSGYTF | TRBJ1-2 | NA | NA | TRBV11-2
TGTGCCAGCAGCTTGTCGACAGGTCAAAACTATGGCTACACCTTC | CASSLSTGQNYGYTF | TRBJ1-2 | NA | NA | TRBV5-4
TGTGCCAGCACCCAGGGACAGGGGAATACTGAAGCTTTCTTT | CASTQGQGNTEAFF | TRBJ1-1 | TRBD1 | NA | TRBV6-5
TGTGCCAGTAGTCTCCGGACTAGTGGGGGTGAGCAGTTCTTC | CASSLRTSGGEQFF | TRBJ2-1 | TRBD2 | NA | TRBV19
TGTGCCTGGAGTAGCGCCAGGGCTAAGGGCTACACCTTC | CAWSSARAKGYTF | TRBJ1-2 | NA | NA | TRBV30
TGTGCCAGTAGGGGCCCCGGGGAGCTGTTTTTT | CASRGPGELFF | TRBJ2-2 | NA | NA | TRBV7-9